The entry below gives a single T cell receptor (beta chain) sequence along with its context. The sort gate was single viable CD3+CD4+CD8-CD45RO+ cells for memory CD4+ T cells. The data were taken from a study of memory CD4+ T cells and cytomegalovirus serostatus. As for the study in general: Of the healthy Belgian adults, under 10 were CMV seropositive and 20 to 30 seronegative.

The CDR3 extends over 13 amino acids. V was clipped by 6 bases and J by 9 bases; unmatched bases: 7. Germline V lookup: CDR1 MNHEY, CDR2 SVGAGI. Profiling relied on immunoSEQ multiplex PCR, and the TCRdb table lists in-frame clones only, not all of them. The table includes about 82,000 clones, 80% detected once. This TCR was sampled from an adult in good health and CMV-seronegative. The sequencing sample was made of memory CD4+ T cells from blood. The chain couples TRBV6-5 to TRBJ2-1; 8 bases line up with TRBD1. The CDR3 DNA reads as TGTGCCAGCAGCCCCCAGGGGGCAGGTGAGCAGTTCTTC. This codes for CASSPQGAGEQFF.